This T cell receptor beta chain was observed in a study of cytomegalovirus exposure and HLA in healthy donors. Study summary: One earlier analysis, a look at around 170 million T cells, found about 100 million unique TCR beta sequences.

Per germline, CDR1 SGDLS and CDR2 YYNGEE. The CDR3 is 13 residues long. V dropped 4 bases and J dropped 5 bases, with 10 bases sitting between them. The PCR used 60 Vbeta and 13 Jbeta primers. Clones were sequenced by immunoSEQ multiplex PCR, and TCRdb holds only the in-frame ones, with some missing. This sample yields 90,000 to 130,000 clones, of which 82% are seen a single time; roughly 22% belongs to the top ten. Overall study findings and caveats: Trimming of TCR beta V- and J-genes showed a link, identified in a later analysis, to a missense DCLRE1C variant. Available immune exposure information covered CMV serostatus only.

A word on this clone: Its antigen is not identified.

The sample consisted of PBMCs. The chain links TRBV9 to TRBJ2-1; D remains ambiguous. The source is a man aged 25 to 45 in good health and CMV-seropositive. The CDR3 DNA follows: TGTGCCAGCAGCTGGGCGCTACACAATGAGCAGTTCTTC. Translation: CASSWALHNEQFF.